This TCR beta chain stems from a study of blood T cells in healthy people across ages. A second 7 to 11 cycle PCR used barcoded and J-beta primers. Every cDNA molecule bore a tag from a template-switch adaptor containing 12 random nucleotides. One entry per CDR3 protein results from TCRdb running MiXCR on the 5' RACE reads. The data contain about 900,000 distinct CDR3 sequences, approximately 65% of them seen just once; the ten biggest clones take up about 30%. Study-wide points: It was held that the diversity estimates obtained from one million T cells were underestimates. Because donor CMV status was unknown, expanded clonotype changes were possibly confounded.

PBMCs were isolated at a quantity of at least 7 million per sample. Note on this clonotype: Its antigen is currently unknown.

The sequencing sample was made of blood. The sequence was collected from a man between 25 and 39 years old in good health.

The CDR3 spells CASSQVTGTWSYEQYF. As DNA, the CDR3 is TGTGCCAGCAGCCAAGTCACCGGGACATGGTCCTACGAGCAGTACTTC. The gene calls are TRBV4-2 and TRBJ2-7; weak D call: TRBD1 (6 bases). Germline loops: CDR1 LGHNA, CDR2 YNFKEQ. The CDR3 is 16 amino acids. Trimming removed 1 base at V and 1 base at J, with 14 bases between.